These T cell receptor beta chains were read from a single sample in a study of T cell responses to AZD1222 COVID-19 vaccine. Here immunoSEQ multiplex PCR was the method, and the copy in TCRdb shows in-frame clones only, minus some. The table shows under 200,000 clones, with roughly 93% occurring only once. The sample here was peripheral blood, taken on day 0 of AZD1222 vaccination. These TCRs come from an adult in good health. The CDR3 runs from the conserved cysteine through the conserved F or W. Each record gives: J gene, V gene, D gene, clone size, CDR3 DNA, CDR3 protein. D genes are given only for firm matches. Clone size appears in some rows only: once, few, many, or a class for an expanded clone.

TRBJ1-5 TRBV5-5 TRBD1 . TGTGCCAGCAGCTCGATTACAGGGGGCACTCAGCCCCAGCATTTT CASSSITGGTQPQHF
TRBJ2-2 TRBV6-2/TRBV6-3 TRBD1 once TGTGCCAGCAGTTACCGTGGGACAGGGACGGACACCGGGGAGCTGTTTTTT CASSYRGTGTDTGELFF
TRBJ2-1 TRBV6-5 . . TGTGCCAGCAGTTACTCAGGGGACTACAATGAGCAGTTCTTC CASSYSGDYNEQFF
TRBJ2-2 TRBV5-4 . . TGTGCCACCTCAAACAGGGCCTCCACCGGGGAGCTGTTTTTT CATSNRASTGELFF
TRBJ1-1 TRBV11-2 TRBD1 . TGTGCCAGCAGCTCGGGACAGAAGAACACTGAAGCTTTCTTT CASSSGQKNTEAFF
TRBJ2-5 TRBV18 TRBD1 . TGTGCCAGCTCTCTTAGCTTAACGGACAGGGGAGAGACCCAGTACTTC CASSLSLTDRGETQYF
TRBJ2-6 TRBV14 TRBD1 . TGTGCCAGCAGCCACCGGGACAGGGGTTCTGGGGCCAACGTCCTGACTTTC CASSHRDRGSGANVLTF
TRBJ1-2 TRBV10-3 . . TGTGCCATCAGTGAGCCAGGGGCAGGGCTAGCTAACTATGGCTACACCTTC CAISEPGAGLANYGYTF
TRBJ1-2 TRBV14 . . TGTGCCAGCAGCATGGGGGTAAACTATGGCTACACCTTC CASSMGVNYGYTF
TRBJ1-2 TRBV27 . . TGTGCCAGCAGTTTAGGGGGAGGCTATGGCTACACCTTC CASSLGGGYGYTF
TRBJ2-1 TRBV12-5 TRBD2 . TGTGCTAGTGGTTTGGCTAGCGGGAGGGTCGATAGCTCCTACAATGAGCAGTTCTTC CASGLASGRVDSSYNEQFF
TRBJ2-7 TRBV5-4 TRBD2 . TGTGCCAGCAGCTTGCCAAAAAGCGGGATCACCGCCTACGAGCAGTACTTC CASSLPKSGITAYEQYF
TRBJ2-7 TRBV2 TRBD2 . TGTGCCAGCTTAATAGCTAGCGGGTCCTACGAGCAGTACTTC CASLIASGSYEQYF
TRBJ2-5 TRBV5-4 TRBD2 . TGTGCCAGCAGCCTTCGGGGGGGTTTAGAGACCCAGTACTTC CASSLRGGLETQYF
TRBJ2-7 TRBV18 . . TGTGCCAGCTCACCACAAAACGGCAGAATCTCCTACGAGCAGTACTTC CASSPQNGRISYEQYF
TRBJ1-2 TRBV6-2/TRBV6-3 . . TGTGCCAGCAGCAAAATCGGGACCGCCCTCTATGGCTACACCTTC CASSKIGTALYGYTF
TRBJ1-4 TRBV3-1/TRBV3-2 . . TGTGCCAGCAGCCTCGATGAAAAACTGTTTTTT CASSLDEKLFF
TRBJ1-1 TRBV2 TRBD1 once TGTGCCAGCAGAAAGGACAGGTCGTTCACTGAAGCTTTCTTT CASRKDRSFTEAFF
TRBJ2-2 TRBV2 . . TGTGCCAGCACTAAAGGCGGGGAGCTGTTTTTT CASTKGGELFF
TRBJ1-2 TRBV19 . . TGTGCCAGTAGTAAGGGGCTTCGGGGTGAGGATGGCTACACCTTC CASSKGLRGEDGYTF
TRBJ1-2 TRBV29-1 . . TGCAGCGCCAGAGGGTCTGACTATGGCTACACCTTC CSARGSDYGYTF
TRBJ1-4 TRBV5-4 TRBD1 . TGTGCCAGCAGCTTGGGATGGGGACAGGGGGATAATGAAAAACTGTTTTTT CASSLGWGQGDNEKLFF
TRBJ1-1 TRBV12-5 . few TGTGCTAGTGCCCTAAGTACCGGAATAGCTTTCTTT CASALSTGIAFF
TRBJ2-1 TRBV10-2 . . TGCGCCAGCAGTGACGTAGTAACCTACAATGAGCAGTTCTTC CASSDVVTYNEQFF
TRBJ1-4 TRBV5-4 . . TGTGCCAGCAGCTTGCCGGGGGAAAAACTGTTTTTT CASSLPGEKLFF
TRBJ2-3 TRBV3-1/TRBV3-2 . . TGTGCCAGCAGCCAAAGGGCTGGTCGCACAGATACGCAGTATTTT CASSQRAGRTDTQYF
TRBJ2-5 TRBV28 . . TGTGCCAGCAGGCAGGACACGGGCAGCTATGCCCAGTACTTC CASRQDTGSYAQYF
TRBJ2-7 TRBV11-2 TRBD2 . TGTGCCACTAGACTAGCGGGTCCCTACGAGCAGTACTTC CATRLAGPYEQYF
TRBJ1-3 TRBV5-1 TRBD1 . TGCGCCAGCAGCTTGGGACAGGGGGCGACTGGAAACACCATATATTTT CASSLGQGATGNTIYF
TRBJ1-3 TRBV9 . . TGTGCCAGCAGTCAAGGGACCTACTCTGGAAACACCATATATTTT CASSQGTYSGNTIYF
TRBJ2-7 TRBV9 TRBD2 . TGTGCCAGCAGCGTAGAACCTGGACTAGCGGGAGGGGGGTACTACGAGCAGTACTTC CASSVEPGLAGGGYYEQYF
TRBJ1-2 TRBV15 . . TGTGCCACCAGCAGAGGGGGGGACAACTATGGCTACACCTTC CATSRGGDNYGYTF
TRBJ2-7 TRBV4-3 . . TGCGCCAGCAGCCAAGATCGGACATCCTCCTACGAGCAGTACTTC CASSQDRTSSYEQYF
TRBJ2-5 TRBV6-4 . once TGTGCCAGGTCATGGACAACGAAAGGGACCCAGTACTTC CARSWTTKGTQYF
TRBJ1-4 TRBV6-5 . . TGTGCCAGCAGTTACGGGGCCTTTGCAACTAATGAAAAACTGTTTTTT CASSYGAFATNEKLFF
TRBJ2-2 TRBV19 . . TGTGCCAGTAGTGTGTCCCTCCTAGGGAGTCGGACCGGGGAGCTGTTTTTT CASSVSLLGSRTGELFF
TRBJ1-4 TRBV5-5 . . TGTGCCAGCAGCTTGGAACCGGTAGTAATGATTGAAAAACTGTTTTTT CASSLEPVVMIEKLFF
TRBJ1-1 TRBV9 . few TGTGCCAGCAGCGTAGAGGGACGGCTGAACACTGAAGCTTTCTTT CASSVEGRLNTEAFF
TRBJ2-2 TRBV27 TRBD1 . TGTGCCAGCAGTAAGAGGACAGGGGGCTCGTCCGGGGAGCTGTTTTTT CASSKRTGGSSGELFF
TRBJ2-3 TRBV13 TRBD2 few TGTGCCAGCAGCAAACCTCAGCGGACTAGCGGGTCCGTTTCCGCAGATACGCAGTATTTT CASSKPQRTSGSVSADTQYF
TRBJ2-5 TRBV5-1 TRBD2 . TGCGCCAGCAGCTTGCCGAATTCGGGAGGCTCGGAGACCCAGTACTTC CASSLPNSGGSETQYF